What follows is one T cell receptor beta chain and its context. This clonotype was observed a handful of times. What this receptor recognizes is not known. No base-level quality is on record; no much larger clone is a single base apart. Ophthalmopathy patients were characterized by moderately to severely active disease, a Clinical Activity Score of at least 3, a NOSPECS grade of at least 4, and a disease duration under 3 months. Patients with other autoimmune diseases, uncontrolled infections, pregnancy or lactation were excluded from the study. Diagnosis was based on clinical symptoms, serum thyroxine, TRAb, thyroid ultrasound and orbital computed tomography. PBMCs were isolated from more than 8 ml of fresh peripheral blood by Ficoll-Paque density gradient centrifugation. Total RNA was extracted with Trizol reagent and quality-checked on an Agilent 2100 Bioanalyzer. TCR beta CDR3 regions were amplified from RNA transcripts for repertoire sequencing. The first round was an RT-PCR using HTBI primers with the Qiagen OneStep RT-PCR kit, and this first round was followed by a second-round multiplex PCR, then size selection and purification. Sequencing of the libraries was carried out on an Illumina HiSeq2000 in paired-end mode with 100 bp reads. Concerning the study's data processing: SOAPnuke was used for read processing, and reads with adapters, uncalled bases, a mean Phred below 15, or no exact constant-primer or identifier match were discarded. COPE v1.2.5 was used to merge high-quality paired reads. Each unique nucleotide sequence was treated as a clonotype, and MiTCR v1.1 was used to align the clonotypes to the IMGT TRB V, D and J references. Only V-J combinations with frequency above 0.0001 were analysed, covering 99.2% of repertoires. For each V-J combination, a TCR clonal expansion and chaos score was defined as F50 clonal expansion divided by the chaos observed in the TCRdist matrix. Features were reduced by Welch's t-statistics and random forest to around 14 V-J combinations, which fed a naive Bayes classifier. The similarity between thyroid and blood repertoires was quantified using the Morisita-Horn index. TCRdb reran the public reads through fastp at Q25 and MiXCR, keeping productive beta chains. Every distinct CDR3 protein forms one entry, paired with its most common genes and DNA. The V and J calls reflect TCRdb's pipeline rather than the authors' work. The sample includes roughly 500,000 distinct CDR3 sequences, with 13% to 15% observed a single time. The top ten hold 9.8% of the sample.

The sample comes from a study of Graves' ophthalmopathy and Graves' hyperthyroidism (dated by TCRdb to the late 2010s). Describing the broader study: Peripheral blood was collected at initial diagnosis, prior to any treatment. TCR beta repertoire signatures were used to distinguish Graves' ophthalmopathy from Graves' hyperthyroidism and to predict progression to ophthalmopathy. In total, approximately 130 blood samples were TCR-sequenced: some 40 ophthalmopathy, approximately 75 hyperthyroidism and approximately 17 hyperthyroidism-to-ophthalmopathy patients. A discovery set of 100 patients (under 45 ophthalmopathy, some 58 stable hyperthyroidism) was enrolled to explore V-J signatures distinguishing ophthalmopathy from hyperthyroidism. The independent validation cohort included under 20 hyperthyroidism patients plus 17 patients who later progressed from hyperthyroidism to ophthalmopathy. In about six hyperthyroidism patients, the T-cell repertoire of thyroid tissue was compared with the T-cell repertoire of blood. After sampling, hyperthyroidism patients received methimazole starting at 30 mg daily, and ophthalmopathy patients received high-dose intravenous methylprednisolone. For training and testing, the 95 to 100 patients in the discovery cohort were randomly divided in a 7:3 ratio.

Via the germline V gene (reference sequence), CDR1 is GTSNPN and CDR2 SVGIG. CDR3 length: 12 amino acids, cysteine to phenylalanine. Just CDR3 DNA is preserved here, 36 bases in frame from base 1. The V and J ends are trimmed by 0 bases and 3 bases, leaving 5 bases between them. What the study reported, not specific to this receptor: In cross-validation, the 13-signature model distinguished ophthalmopathy from stable hyperthyroidism with 85% to 90% sensitivity and around 81% specificity, and in the test set the corresponding values were approximately 80% and 68%. In validation, the model predicted ophthalmopathy progression with about 70% sensitivity and less than 80% specificity; eleven to twelve predicted patients were CT-confirmed with GO in a median of about 6.2 months. Most of the expanded thyroid clonotypes with a frequency above 0.001 were also detected in blood, and it was suggested that the thyroid immune response may be reflected by blood repertoires. No statistical method was used to predetermine the sample size, and group allocation was not hidden from the investigators.

The source of this sequence is a woman younger than 45 with Graves' ophthalmopathy. Donor details come from another sample of the same person, matched by shared clones. The sample was blood. In this chain, TRBV30 is recombined with TRBJ2-5; the D region possibly corresponds to TRBD2 (5 bases align). Read as DNA, the sequence is TGTGCCTGGAGTGTACTAGAAGAGACCCAGTACTTC. It translates as CAWSVLEETQYF. The full variable domain, completed from the reference TRBV30 and TRBJ2-5 proteins outside the CDR3, reads SQTIHQWPATLVQPVGSPLSLECTVEGTSNPNLYWYRQAAGRGLQLLFYSVGIGQISSEVPQNLSASRPQDRQFILSSKKLLLSDSGFYLCAWSVLEETQYFGPGTRLLVL.